This section outlines one T cell receptor beta chain sequence together with its context. This clone's antigen is unknown. It has no much larger one-base neighbor in the sample; base qualities were not kept. The sample belongs to a study of T cells after yellow fever vaccination (dated by TCRdb to the late 2010s). Context from the whole study: Libraries from fractions with low cell numbers were prepared with the SMART-Seq v4 Ultra Low Input RNA kit. To follow T-cell clones before and after both primary and booster YFV17D yellow fever vaccination, bulk TCR alpha and beta repertoires underwent longitudinal sequencing. Blood was drawn at multiple timepoints before and after primary and secondary immunization, with bulk PBMC replicates and cell subsets isolated. Two healthy male donors, one aged 18 to 29 and one aged 30 to 40 years, made up the cohort.

TCR cDNA was synthesized by 5'RACE template switching, which introduced a universal primer site and unique molecular identifiers. Priming of cDNA synthesis was performed from both the TCR alpha and TCR beta constant segments. Two PCR steps were used to amplify libraries, with sample barcodes and sequencing adapters being added in the second step. Libraries were sequenced on Illumina HiSeq 2500 (2x100 bp) or NovaSeq (2x150 bp). The authors' analysis ran thus. MIGEC was used to demultiplex reads and collapse the reads into UMI consensus sequences, and MiXCR was used for V(D)J alignment. Vaccine-responding clonotypes were defined with edgeR using replicate PBMC samples, requiring FDR below 0.01 and a log2 fold change above 5 up to day 15. Bulk clonotypes were assigned CD4 or CD8 identity according to which sequenced CD4 or CD8 repertoire held them at higher abundance. Through fastp at Q25 and MiXCR, TCRdb rebuilt clones from the public reads, retaining in-frame beta chains. Here each entry gathers all rows of one CDR3 protein and keeps the most common genes and DNA. TCRdb assigned the V and J calls; the authors' analysis was not used. The table for this sample lists 170,000 or so distinct CDR3 sequences; roughly 6.2% of them were counted only once. 2.5% to 3.5% of the sample is held by the ten biggest clonotypes.

Spanning cysteine to phenylalanine, the CDR3 consists of 19 amino acids. The sequence is cut down to CDR3 DNA, 57 bases in frame from base 1. As encoded in the germline V gene, CDR1 is SGHAT while CDR2 is FQNNGV. V is shortened by 5 bases, J by 6 bases, and the region joining them spans 28 bases. General study outcomes and caveats: After the booster, most clones that had expanded after primary vaccination were detected again (around 96% of CD4 and around 88% of CD8), suggesting broad maintenance of memory. A small share of clonotypes occurred in both CD4 and CD8 compartments, likely arising from convergent recombination. The secondary T-cell response was weaker than the primary response but faster, peaking on day 5 instead of day 15. Because only a couple of donors were included in the study, the extent to which the findings can be generalized is limited. Computational filtering was needed because FACS-sorted repertoires could contain abundant contaminating clonotypes from the bulk population.

In light of the paper, this sample's treatment or condition label describes: live attenuated yellow fever vaccine strain. A standard Ficoll-Paque protocol was used to isolate PBMCs from peripheral blood. Dynabeads CD4 and CD8 positive selection kits were used to isolate CD4 and CD8 T-cell fractions. RNA was extracted with TriZol from bulk PBMCs, CD4 and CD8 fractions, and dextramer-positive and dextramer-negative fractions. Sequenced material: CD4+ T cells sorted from PBMCs, taken on the day of the first yellow fever vaccination. The sequence joins TRBV11-2 to TRBJ2-2; TRBD1 could be the D gene, as 6 bases match. The origin of this receptor is a man younger than 35 who received the YFV17D yellow fever vaccine. The CDR3 region reads CASSPSPTQNRERSGELFF. The DNA is TGTGCCAGCAGCCCATCTCCAACCCAGAACAGGGAACGATCCGGGGAGCTGTTTTTT.